This TCR beta chain was sequenced during a study of cytomegalovirus exposure and HLA in healthy donors. Study background: Out of about 410 genotyped donors, about 80% belonged to the Caucasian-associated ancestry cluster.

Study conclusions and caveats: It is likely that the observed cluster of highly shared sequence variants was a sequencing artifact. In a later analysis, the majority of CMV-associated beta chains seemingly showed HLA restriction.

Only one count was recorded for this clone. The antigen is not known. Vbeta (60) and Jbeta (13) primers were used in the PCR. This table comes from immunoSEQ multiplex PCR, and its TCRdb copy is limited to in-frame clones, with some not included. The sample has about 160,000 clones, around 86% seen once. The junction had 5 bases not matched to a gene; V was cut back by 1 base and J by 3 bases. The CDR3 length is 16 residues. Germline CDR1 reads MGHRA; CDR2 reads YSYEKL. The receptor comes from a girl aged 2-15 years in good health and CMV-seropositive. The chain couples TRBV4-1 to TRBJ2-7, with 11 bases lining up with TRBD1. What was sequenced was PBMCs. The CDR3 sequence is CASSQVGTGGCYEQYF. The CDR3 DNA sequence: TGCGCCAGCAGCCAAGTGGGGACAGGGGGTTGCTACGAGCAGTACTTC.